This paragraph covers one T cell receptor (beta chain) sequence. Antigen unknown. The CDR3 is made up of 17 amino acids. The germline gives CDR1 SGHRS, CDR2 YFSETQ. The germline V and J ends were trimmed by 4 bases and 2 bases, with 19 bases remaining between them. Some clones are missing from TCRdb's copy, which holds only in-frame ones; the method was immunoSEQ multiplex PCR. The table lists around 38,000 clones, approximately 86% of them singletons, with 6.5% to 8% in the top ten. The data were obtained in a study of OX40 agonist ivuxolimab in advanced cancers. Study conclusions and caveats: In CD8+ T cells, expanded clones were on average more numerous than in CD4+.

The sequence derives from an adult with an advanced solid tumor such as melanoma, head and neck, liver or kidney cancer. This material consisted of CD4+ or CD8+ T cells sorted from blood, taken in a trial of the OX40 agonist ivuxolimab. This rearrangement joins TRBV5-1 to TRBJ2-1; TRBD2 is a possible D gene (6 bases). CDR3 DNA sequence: TGCGCCAGCAGCCTCCTAACTAGCCGAGTTACCTACAATGAGCAGTTCTTC. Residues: CASSLLTSRVTYNEQFF. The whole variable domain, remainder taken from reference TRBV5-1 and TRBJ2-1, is KAGVTQTPRYLIKTRGQQVTLSCSPISGHRSVSWYQQTPGQGLQFLFEYFSETQRNKGNFPGRFSGRQFSNSRSEMNVSTLELGDSALYLCASSLLTSRVTYNEQFFGPGTRLTVL.